This T cell receptor (beta chain) emerged from a study of cytomegalovirus exposure and HLA in healthy donors. Per the germline V gene, CDR1 is SGHRS and CDR2 is YFSETQ. Trimming left V 0 bases short and J 7 bases short, with 11 bases between. The CDR3 has 14 residues. The PCR was carried out with 60 Vbeta primers and 13 Jbeta primers. Measured with immunoSEQ multiplex PCR; TCRdb has only the in-frame clones, and not every one. The table includes over 150,000 clones, about four fifths detected once. Sequences were obtained from PBMCs. The chain employs TRBV5-1 and TRBJ1-5; no clear D. The origin of this receptor is a girl under 18 in good health and CMV-seropositive. CDR3 region: CASSLDSGVQPQHF. CDR3 nucleotide sequence: TGCGCCAGCAGCTTGGATTCCGGGGTCCAGCCCCAGCATTTT.